This T cell receptor (beta chain) derives from a study of siplizumab effects on memory and regulatory T cells (dated by TCRdb to the late 2010s). Background on the whole study: The study examined how the anti-CD2 antibody siplizumab affects alloreactive T-cell subsets in allogeneic mixed lymphocyte reactions built from human PBMCs. Results and caveats for the whole study, not just this receptor: Because sequences below about 10^-5 frequency were poorly captured, only a minor fraction of alloreactive clones could be mapped to unstimulated subsets. A naive or memory phenotype could not be assigned to roughly 75-97% of proliferating CD4+ or CD8+ clones. The suppressive function of proliferating Tregs from siplizumab cultures was not functionally confirmed. Unstimulated naive T cells appeared more diverse than memory T cells, and naive cells seemed to contribute substantially to the alloresponse. Among mappable alloreactive CD4+ clones, an average Treg-derived fraction of almost 70% was observed with siplizumab, compared with approximately 30% in control reactions. The cumulative frequency of alloreactive sequences traceable to unstimulated CD4+ memory T cells was significantly reduced by siplizumab.

On this clone itself: No cognate antigen has been identified for it. One base away there is no much larger clone; base qualities are not given.

CDR1 and CDR2 were assigned from the germline V gene as SNHLY and FYNNEI. From cysteine to phenylalanine, the CDR3 is 13 amino acids long. This entry keeps only the CDR3 DNA: 39 bases, framed from base 1. V loses 5 bases of germline sequence and J loses 6 bases, and the interval between the two ends is 14 bases. Sorted unstimulated T cells, along with proliferating T cells recovered from mixed lymphocyte reactions, underwent TCRbeta CDR3 sequencing. Fresh whole blood from nine to ten HLA-typed healthy donors was used as the source from which PBMCs were isolated. Library preparation employed the immunoSEQ multiplex PCR assay. Some 100,000 TCR templates per sample were assayed by the deep sequencing platform. Genomic DNA extracted from sorted T cells was the material used for TCRbeta CDR3 sequencing. As for the original processing: The R programming language was used for clonal analysis of TCRbeta CDR3 data. Comparing unstimulated samples against CFSE-low samples taken after the reaction was how alloreactive CD4+ and CD8+ clones were defined. Regulatory or non-regulatory origin of alloreactive CD4+ clones was assigned by matching sequences to the sorted unstimulated Treg and non-Treg repertoires. TCRdb took this table from immuneACCESS and kept in-frame rearrangements with V and J called. Such tables lack part of the clones; where checked against another copy, unresolved V genes explain under half of the gap, and the rest is unexplained. D and trimming were read from the DNA, whereas the V and J calls and clone size are those reported in that table. The sample has 60,000 or so clones on record, approximately 95% of them singletons. The ten largest clonotypes hold about two fifths of the sample.

The receptor's source is a human donor in good health. What was sequenced was CD8+ T cells sorted from blood. The chain was built from TRBV2 and TRBJ2-7, with the identity of the D gene unclear. The DNA sequence is TGTGCCAGCAGTTCCACCGCGGAGCCCGAGCAGTACTTC. Translated, this is CASSSTAEPEQYF.